Described below is a single T cell receptor (beta chain) sequence and its context. Its specific antigen is unknown. Base qualities are not provided; no much larger clone lies one nucleotide away. Sequences SGHAT (CDR1) and FQNNGV (CDR2) are obtained from the germline V gene. The CDR3 holds 19 amino acids from the cysteine to the phenylalanine. The sequence is cut down to CDR3 DNA, 57 bases in frame from base 1. V ends up 1 base short and J 6 bases short, with an unmatched junction base count of 17. The record originates from a study of T cell changes during pregnancy in multiple sclerosis (dated by TCRdb to about 2019). In terms of the full investigation: Changes in the T cell repertoire over the course of pregnancy were examined in this study in women with multiple sclerosis.

The library was built by means of the immunoSEQ multiplex PCR assay. Sourced from immuneACCESS, this table was stored by TCRdb with only in-frame sequences that have V and J called. A share of the clones is absent; for the studies checked, an unresolved V gene accounts for under half, and the remainder has no known explanation. In this sample the table shows some 30,000 clones, 80% to 90% of which occur a single time. 6.9% of the sample belongs to the ten largest clones. The origin of this receptor is a female donor with multiple sclerosis, enrolled in a pregnancy study. Recombination linked TRBV11-2 to TRBJ2-1, and 8 bases in between align with TRBD2. Sequenced here: CD8+ T cells from peripheral blood mononuclear cells, sampled in the second trimester of pregnancy. The CDR3 protein sequence reads: CASSLGRASGHTPINEQFF. The bases read TGTGCCAGCAGCTTAGGTCGGGCTAGCGGGCACACCCCTATCAATGAGCAGTTCTTC. When the CDR3 is completed using the reference TRBV11-2 and TRBJ2-1 genes on either side, the full variable domain is EAGVAQSPRYKIIEKRQSVAFWCNPISGHATLYWYQQILGQGPKLLIQFQNNGVVDDSQLPKDRFSAERLKGVDSTLKIQPAKLEDSAVYLCASSLGRASGHTPINEQFFGPGTRLTVL.